This T cell receptor beta chain was recorded in a study of blood T cell repertoires in COVID-19. Libraries were prepared by immunoSEQ multiplex PCR; TCRdb keeps only in-frame clonotypes and omits some of them. The sample yields just over 85,000 clones, 70% to 90% seen once. In germline, CDR1 is MGHDK, CDR2 SYGVNS. The CDR3 totals 13 residues. The V and J ends lost 6 bases and 4 bases, in that order; junction bases with no gene match: 5. The TCR comes from a man between 50 and 59 years old with acute or convalescent COVID-19. The gene calls are TRBV25-1 and TRBJ1-2; 7 bases map to TRBD1. Sequencing was carried out using peripheral blood. CDR3 DNA: TGTGCCAGCAGGGGGGACAGCGTCTATGGCTACACCTTC. Residues: CASRGDSVYGYTF.